These T cell receptor beta chains were read from a single sample in a study of vaccination effects on CD4 cells after COVID-19. Profiled with immunoSEQ multiplex PCR; TCRdb holds only in-frame clones, not every one. The sample contains some 69,000 clones, roughly 74% of which appear only once. Their antigens remain unidentified. The sample consisted of CD4+ T cells from PBMCs cultured with HCoV-NL63 spike peptides, taken before COVID-19 vaccination. Receptor source: a human donor who received a COVID-19 vaccine. The CDR3 runs from the conserved cysteine through the conserved F or W.

TRBV5-1,TRBJ1-5,CASQRRGIKPQHF
TRBV6-5,TRBJ2-4,CASRSDRGRIQYF
TRBV9,TRBJ1-1,CASSEGTSNTEAFF
TRBV2,TRBJ2-3,CASSGQAGGTDTQYF
TRBV3-1/TRBV3-2,TRBJ2-2,CASSQALTGELFF
TRBV5-1,TRBJ1-4,CASSLTFTNEKLFF
TRBV6-5,TRBJ1-3,CASSSGGGNTIYF
TRBV6-4,TRBJ1-1,CASKKQAESGEAFF
TRBV27,TRBJ1-2,CASSPLKPGGGYGYTF
TRBV27,TRBJ2-3,CASRAAGTDTQYF
TRBV7-3,TRBJ2-1,CASSLTGGVVGEQFF
TRBV11-2,TRBJ1-4,CASSQTEKLFF
TRBV6-2/TRBV6-3,TRBJ1-2,CASSKRVPGIYGYTF
TRBV19,TRBJ1-1,CASIEVDGLNTEAFF
TRBV7-2,TRBJ1-1,CASSSGVNTEAFF
TRBV2,TRBJ2-4,CASSAQGVYIQYF
TRBV7-2,TRBJ1-2,CASSSRQGGGYTF
TRBV2,TRBJ1-1,CASSEIRKNTEAFF
TRBV19,TRBJ2-2,CASSIGLAGNTGELFF
TRBV9,TRBJ1-1,CASSQRTVMNTEAFF
TRBV21-1,TRBJ2-5,CASSNGGCERETQYF
TRBV3-1/TRBV3-2,TRBJ1-1,CASTYGGFSTEAFF
TRBV9,TRBJ2-2,CASSVRTGWAGELFF
TRBV4-1,TRBJ1-1,CASSQGVWGTEAFF
TRBV12-5,TRBJ2-1,CASGLADRGGHEQFF
TRBV7-2,TRBJ1-6,CASSPPIKDSDNSPLHF
TRBV6-6,TRBJ1-5,CASSEGGGNQPQHF
TRBV3-1/TRBV3-2,TRBJ1-1,CASSQIWTVEAFF
TRBV30,TRBJ1-2,CAWSESANYGYTF